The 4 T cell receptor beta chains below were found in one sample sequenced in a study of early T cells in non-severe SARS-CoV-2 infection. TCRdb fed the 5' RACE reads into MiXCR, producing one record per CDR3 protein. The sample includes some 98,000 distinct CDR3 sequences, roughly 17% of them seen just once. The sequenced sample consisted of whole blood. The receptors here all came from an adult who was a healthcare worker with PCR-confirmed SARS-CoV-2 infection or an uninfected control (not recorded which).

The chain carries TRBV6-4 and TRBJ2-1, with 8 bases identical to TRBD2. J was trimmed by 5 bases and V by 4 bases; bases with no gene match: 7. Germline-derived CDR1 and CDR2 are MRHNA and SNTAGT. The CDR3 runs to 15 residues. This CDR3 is CASSALAGHNNEQFF. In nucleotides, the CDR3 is TGTGCCAGCAGTGCCCTAGCGGGCCATAACAATGAGCAGTTCTTC.

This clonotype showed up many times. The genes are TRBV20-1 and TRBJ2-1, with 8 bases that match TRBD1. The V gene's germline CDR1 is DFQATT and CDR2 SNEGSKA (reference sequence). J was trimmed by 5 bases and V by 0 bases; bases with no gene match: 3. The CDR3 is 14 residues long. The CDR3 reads CSARDGQGHNEQFF. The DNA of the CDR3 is TGCAGTGCTAGAGATGGACAGGGCCACAATGAGCAGTTCTTC.

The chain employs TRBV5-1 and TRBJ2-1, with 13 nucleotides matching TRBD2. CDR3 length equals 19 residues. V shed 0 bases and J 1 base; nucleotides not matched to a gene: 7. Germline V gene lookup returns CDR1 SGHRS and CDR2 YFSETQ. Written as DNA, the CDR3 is TGCGCCAGCAGCTTGGCCACACTAGCGGGAGGGAAATCCTACAATGAGCAGTTCTTC. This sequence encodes CASSLATLAGGKSYNEQFF. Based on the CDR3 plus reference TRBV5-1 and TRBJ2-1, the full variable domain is KAGVTQTPRYLIKTRGQQVTLSCSPISGHRSVSWYQQTPGQGLQFLFEYFSETQRNKGNFPGRFSGRQFSNSRSEMNVSTLELGDSALYLCASSLATLAGGKSYNEQFFGPGTRLTVL.

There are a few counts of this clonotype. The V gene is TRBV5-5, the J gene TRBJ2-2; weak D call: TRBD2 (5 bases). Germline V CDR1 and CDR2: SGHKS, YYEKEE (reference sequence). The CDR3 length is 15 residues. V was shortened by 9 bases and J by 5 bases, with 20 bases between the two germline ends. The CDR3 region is CATQKASGPTGELFF. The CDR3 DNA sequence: TGTGCCACCCAAAAGGCGAGCGGCCCAACCGGGGAGCTGTTTTTT.